The entry below describes one T cell receptor (beta chain). The antigen is undetermined. The germline V gene encodes CDR1 MDHEN and CDR2 SYDVKM. Trimming shortened V by 3 bases and J by 6 bases, and 12 bases separated the two germline ends. This CDR3 has 14 amino acids. TCR beta CDR3 regions were amplified from RNA. When the TCR CDR3 underwent first-round RT-PCR, the HTBI primer set was used. TCRdb re-derived calls from the multiplex PCR reads in MiXCR, one entry per CDR3 protein. The data show around 570,000 distinct CDR3 sequences, 20% seen once. The sample belongs to a study of T cells in Graves' hyperthyroidism and ophthalmopathy. Study information: Before any treatment, at initial diagnosis, peripheral blood was collected.

Disease duration was under 3 months in the ophthalmopathy patients, who also had a Clinical Activity Score of at least 3 and a NOSPECS grade of at least 4. Around 10 ml fresh peripheral blood yielded the PBMCs. Findings of the study overall: Blood also contained most expanded thyroid clonotypes above 0.001.

The specimen was blood. This chain uses TRBV28 with TRBJ2-1; TRBD2 is a possible D gene (5 bases). This TCR came from a man aged 40-49 years with Graves' ophthalmopathy. The CDR3 spells CASSFAGSRNEQFF. Written as DNA, the CDR3 is TGTGCCAGCAGTTTCGCTGGGAGTCGCAATGAGCAGTTCTTC.